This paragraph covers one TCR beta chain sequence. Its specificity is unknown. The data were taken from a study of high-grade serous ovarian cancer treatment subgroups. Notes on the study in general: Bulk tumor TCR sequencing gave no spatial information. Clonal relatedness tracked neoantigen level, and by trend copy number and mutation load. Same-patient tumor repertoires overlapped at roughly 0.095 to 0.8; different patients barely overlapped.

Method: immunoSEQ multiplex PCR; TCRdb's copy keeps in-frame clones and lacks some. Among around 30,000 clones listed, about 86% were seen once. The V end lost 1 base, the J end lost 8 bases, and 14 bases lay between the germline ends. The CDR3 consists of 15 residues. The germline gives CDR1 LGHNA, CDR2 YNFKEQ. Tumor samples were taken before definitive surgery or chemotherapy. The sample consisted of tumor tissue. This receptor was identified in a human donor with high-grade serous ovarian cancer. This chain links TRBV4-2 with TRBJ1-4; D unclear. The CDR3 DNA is TGTGCCAGCAGCCAAGGTTATCGGGCGGGGGAAAAACTGTTTTTT. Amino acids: CASSQGYRAGEKLFF.